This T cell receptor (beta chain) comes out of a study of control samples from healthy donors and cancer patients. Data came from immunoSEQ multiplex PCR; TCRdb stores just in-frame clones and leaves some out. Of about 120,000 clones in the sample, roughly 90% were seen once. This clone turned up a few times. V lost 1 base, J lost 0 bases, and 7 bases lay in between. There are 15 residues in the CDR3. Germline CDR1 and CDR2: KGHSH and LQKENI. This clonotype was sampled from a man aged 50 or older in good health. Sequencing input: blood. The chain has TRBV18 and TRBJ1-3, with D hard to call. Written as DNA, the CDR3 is TGTGCCAGCTCACCACGGTACCTCTCTGGAAACACCATATATTTT. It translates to CASSPRYLSGNTIYF.